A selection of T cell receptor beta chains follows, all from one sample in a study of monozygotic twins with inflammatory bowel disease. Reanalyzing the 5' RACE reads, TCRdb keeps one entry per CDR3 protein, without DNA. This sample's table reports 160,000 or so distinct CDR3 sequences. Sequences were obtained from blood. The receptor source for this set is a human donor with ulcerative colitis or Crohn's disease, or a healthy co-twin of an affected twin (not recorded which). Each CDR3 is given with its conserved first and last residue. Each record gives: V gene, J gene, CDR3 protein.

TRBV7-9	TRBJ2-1	CATALRGMGYNEQFF
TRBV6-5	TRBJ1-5	CASSYGLGQPQHF
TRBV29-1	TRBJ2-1	CSVRTASGTSYNEQFF
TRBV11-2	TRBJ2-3	CASSPLAGEGDTQYF
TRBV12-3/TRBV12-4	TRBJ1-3	CASSYRQDSGNTIYF
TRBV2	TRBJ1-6	CASSEWAVDSYNSPLHF
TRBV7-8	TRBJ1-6	CASSGQGANSPLHF
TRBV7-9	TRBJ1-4	CASSLVGTNEKLFF
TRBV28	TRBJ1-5	CASSLNTNQPQHF
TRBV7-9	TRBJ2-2	CASSFTGELFF
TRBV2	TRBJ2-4	CASSEPRRVDMQYF
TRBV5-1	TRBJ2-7	CASRAAGQGYEQYF
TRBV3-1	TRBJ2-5	CASSQDLYRASGRGETQYF
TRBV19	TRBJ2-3	CASSIEGASTDTQYF
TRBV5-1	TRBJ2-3	CASSLERFTDTQYF
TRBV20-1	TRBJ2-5	CSARSGGDDQETQYF
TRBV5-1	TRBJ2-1	CASQASEGDEQFF
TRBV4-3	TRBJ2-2	CASSQVRGGNTGELFF
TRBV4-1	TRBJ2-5	CASSQGGRETQYF
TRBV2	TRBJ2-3	CASSGYSDTQYF
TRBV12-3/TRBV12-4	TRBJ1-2	CASSRETGANYGYTF
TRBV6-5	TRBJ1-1	CASSNRGWAFF
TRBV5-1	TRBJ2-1	CASSAGTNYNEQFF
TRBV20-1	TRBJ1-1	CSARVSLGVRGANTEAFF
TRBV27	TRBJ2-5	CASSPGTGLQETQYF
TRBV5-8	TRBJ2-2	CASSLGRRSTGELFF
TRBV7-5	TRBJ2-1	CISVSEARRDRGRAKYNEQFF
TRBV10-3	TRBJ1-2	CAISDRGSKPNVDGYTF
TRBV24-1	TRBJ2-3	CATTPGGSTDTQYF
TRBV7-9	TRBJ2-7	CASSYPETPSAEQYF
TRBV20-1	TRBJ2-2	CSARVPGVTGELFF
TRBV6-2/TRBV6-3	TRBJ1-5	CASSYSGRGTNQPQHF
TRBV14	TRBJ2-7	CASSQEDSTLGLYEQYF
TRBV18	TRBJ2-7	CASSPRSVETYEQYF
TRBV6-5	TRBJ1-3	CASSYSAGYENTIYF
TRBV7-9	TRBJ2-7	CASSLVANSYEQYF
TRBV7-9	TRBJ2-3	CASSRNPWVGDTQYF
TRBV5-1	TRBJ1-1	CASSPDRQGDTEAFF
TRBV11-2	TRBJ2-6	CASSLSAGVLTF
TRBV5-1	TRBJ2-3	CASRSGGASDTQYF
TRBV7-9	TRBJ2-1	CASRGGRLTYNEQFF